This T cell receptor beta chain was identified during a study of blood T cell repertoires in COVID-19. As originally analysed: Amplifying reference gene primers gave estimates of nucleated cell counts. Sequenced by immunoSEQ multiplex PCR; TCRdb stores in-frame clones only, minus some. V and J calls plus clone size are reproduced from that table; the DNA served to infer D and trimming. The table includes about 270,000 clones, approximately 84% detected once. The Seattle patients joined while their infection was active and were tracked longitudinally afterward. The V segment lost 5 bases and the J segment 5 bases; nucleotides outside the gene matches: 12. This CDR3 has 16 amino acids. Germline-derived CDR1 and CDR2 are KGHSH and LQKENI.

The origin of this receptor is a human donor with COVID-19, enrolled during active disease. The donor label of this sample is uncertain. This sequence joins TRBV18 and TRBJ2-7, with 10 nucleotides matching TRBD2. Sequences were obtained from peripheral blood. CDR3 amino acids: CASSGTVTSGWDEQYF. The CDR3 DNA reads TGTGCCAGCTCAGGGACGGTGACTAGCGGGTGGGACGAGCAGTACTTC.